A single sample is the source of the 18 T cell receptor beta chains below, sequenced in a study of CD8+CD57+ T cells in acquired aplastic anemia. Flow cytometry had shown expanded CD8+CD57+ cells in the patients chosen for sequencing. The study profiled TCR beta VDJ and CDR3 using genomic DNA as template. TCRdb passed the reads through MiXCR, listing each CDR3 protein once. The repertoire includes under 350,000 distinct CDR3 sequences, 50% to 65% of them detected once, and approximately 1.3% sits in the top ten. Sequenced input: sorted CD4+, CD8+, or CD8+CD57+ T cells (not recorded which) from PBMCs. These receptors were collected from a human donor with aplastic anemia.

CDR3 sequence reads: CSARDGAQLEQYF. The CDR3 bases are TGCAGTGCTAGAGACGGGGCTCAACTCGAGCAGTACTTC. The chain is built from TRBV20-1 and TRBJ2-7; either TRBD1 or TRBD2 may supply D (5 bases each). The germline CDR1 and CDR2 sequences are DFQATT and SNEGSKA (reference sequence). Trimming pared 0 bases from V and 6 bases from J, leaving 12 bases between. CDR3 length: 13 residues.

Turning to this clonotype: One junction end does not reproduce the germline sequence, and a read error may be involved. The chain carries TRBV7-8 and TRBJ2-2; TRBD2 might be the D (5 bases). The CDR3 length is 13 residues. Germline V gene data show CDR1 as SGHVS and CDR2 as FQNEAQ. CDR3 residues: CASSLPGPGELFF. The CDR3 DNA reads TGTGCCAGCAGCTTACCTGGGCCCGGGGAGCTGTTCTTT. The full variable domain, with the rest looked up from reference TRBV7-8 and TRBJ2-2, is GAGVSQSPRYKVAKRGQDVALRCDPISGHVSLFWYQQALGQGPEFLTYFQNEAQLDKSGLPSDRFFAERPEGSVSTLKIQRTQQEDSAVYLCASSLPGPGELFFGEGSRLTVL.

A word on this clonotype: Its ends do not fully match the called genes, so a read error is possible. The chain links TRBV7-9 to TRBJ1-6; 7 nucleotides line up with TRBD1. CDR3 length: 16 residues. CDR1 SEHNR and CDR2 FQNEAQ come from the germline V gene (reference sequence). CDR3 protein: CASSSLPGQNNLPLHF. The CDR3 nucleotides are TGTGCCAGCAGCTCCCTACCGGGACAGAATAATTTACCCCTCCACTTT. Full variable domain (remainder filled in from reference TRBV7-9 and TRBJ1-6): DTGVSQNPRHKITKRGQNVTFRCDPISEHNRLYWYRQTLGQGPEFLTYFQNEAQLEKSRLLSDRFSAERPKGSFSTLEIQRTEQGDSAMYLCASSSLPGQNNLPLHFGNGTRLTVT.

This clonotype was observed many times. The rearrangement joins TRBV5-8 to TRBJ2-5; 8 bases fit TRBD1. The germline V gene encodes CDR1 SGHTS and CDR2 YDEGEE. CDR3 length: 13 residues. The V segment lost 4 bases and the J segment 7 bases; nucleotides outside the gene matches: 6. Written as DNA, the CDR3 is TGTGCCAGCAGCATCAGGGGGCATGGGACCCAGTACTTC. Encoded protein: CASSIRGHGTQYF.

This clonotype came up many times. The chain uses TRBV5-8 and TRBJ1-1; D is perhaps TRBD1 (6 bases). With 0 bases removed from V and 6 bases from J, the gap between germline ends came to 12 bases. The germline V gene has CDR1 SGHTS and CDR2 YDEGEE. The CDR3 has 14 residues. The CDR3 DNA follows: TGTGCCAGCAGCTTGGACAGGGTCCCCCCTGAAGCTTTCTTT. It is translated as CASSLDRVPPEAFF.

This clonotype was observed a single time. The J gene is TRBJ2-5, the V gene TRBV7-2; D perhaps matches TRBD2 (5 bases). V lost 8 bases to trimming and J lost 2 bases, with 18 bases between them. This CDR3 has 15 amino acids. Germline V gene lookup returns CDR1 SGHTA and CDR2 FQGNSA. CDR3 coding DNA: TGTGCCAGCTCCGAGCGAACCGGGGAACAAGAGACCCAGTACTTC. Amino acid sequence: CASSERTGEQETQYF.

The genes are TRBV24-1 and TRBJ2-3; D gene ambiguous. The CDR3 consists of 14 residues. Trimming removed 7 bases from V and 2 bases from J, with 12 bases in between. The germline gives CDR1 KGHDR, CDR2 SFDVKD. Here the CDR3 DNA reads TGTGCCACCAGATCGGAAGGCCCCACAGATACGCAGTATTTT. It specifies CATRSEGPTDTQYF.

The chain joins TRBV27 to TRBJ2-2; D is possibly TRBD2 (6 bases). V was clipped by 4 bases and J by 8 bases, with 20 bases between them. Per the germline V gene, CDR1 is MNHEY and CDR2 is SMNVEV (reference sequence). This CDR3 comprises 16 residues. The DNA for the CDR3 is TGTGCCAGCAGTTCCCTGGGGCAAGCGAGCGGGGGGGAGCTGTTTTTT. Translation gives CASSSLGQASGGELFF.

This clonotype was observed at least ten times. The chain has TRBV4-1 and TRBJ2-7; 14 bases are a match to TRBD2. Trimming cost V 4 bases and J 1 base; bases outside gene matches: 3. The CDR3 runs 16 residues. Germline values: CDR1 MGHRA, CDR2 YSYEKL. CDR3 sequence reads: CASSRGLAGVSYEQYF. Here the CDR3 DNA reads TGCGCCAGCAGCCGGGGACTAGCGGGAGTTTCCTACGAGCAGTACTTC.

V and J are TRBV19 and TRBJ2-7; 9 bases map to TRBD1. The CDR3 sequence is 16 residues long. Trimming took 3 bases from V and 5 from J; bases not matched to a gene: 11. Germline V CDR1 and CDR2: LNHDA, SQIVND (reference sequence). This CDR3 is CASSIAGGQGQDEQYF. In DNA form, the CDR3 reads TGTGCCAGTAGTATTGCAGGAGGACAGGGGCAAGACGAGCAGTACTTC.

The rearrangement uses TRBV7-9 and TRBJ2-7; weak D call: TRBD2 (5 bases). Looked up from germline, CDR1 is SEHNR and CDR2 is FQNEAQ (reference sequence). Trimming left V 5 bases short and J 5 bases short, with 13 bases between. The CDR3 loop spans 13 amino acids. The CDR3 here is CASSPGEFDEQYF. CDR3 DNA sequence: TGTGCCAGCAGCCCCGGGGAGTTCGACGAGCAGTACTTC.

This chain connects TRBV19 to TRBJ2-1; D gene ambiguous. CDR1 and CDR2 (germline): LNHDA, SQIVND (reference sequence). The V gene lost 3 bases and the J gene lost 8 bases, with 14 bases spanning the gap. The CDR3 spans 14 residues. CDR3 nucleotides: TGTGCCAGTAGTATGGGCTCCTCCGGCTATGAGCAGTTCTTC. It is translated as CASSMGSSGYEQFF.

The chain uses TRBV19 and TRBJ2-1; 12 nucleotides match TRBD2. With V trimmed by 3 bases and J by 4 bases, 4 bases remained unmatched. CDR3 size: 16 residues. Germline V gives CDR1 LNHDA, CDR2 SQIVND (reference sequence). The CDR3 sequence: CASSIRTSGIYNEQFF. CDR3 DNA: TGTGCCAGTAGTATCCGGACTAGCGGGATTTACAATGAGCAGTTCTTC.

The V gene is TRBV10-3, the J gene TRBJ1-3; D remains ambiguous. This CDR3 contains 14 residues. The germline CDR1 and CDR2 sequences are ENHRY and SYGVKD. V was trimmed by 6 bases and J by 4 bases, leaving 13 bases between them. The CDR3 DNA follows: TGTGCCATCAGCCCTAAGGAACAGGGAAACACCATATATTTT. Residues: CAISPKEQGNTIYF.

Concerning this clonotype itself: Germline and junction disagree at one end, which may indicate a read error. This chain joins TRBV7-7 and TRBJ2-7, with 7 bases fitting TRBD1. The CDR3 consists of 20 residues. The germline V gene encodes CDR1 SSHAT and CDR2 FNYEAQ (reference sequence). The CDR3 region is CASSLAPLPLKAGGSYEQYF. The DNA of the CDR3 is TGTGCTAGCAGCTTAGCACCCCTCCCGCTGAAGGCAGGGGGCTCCTACGAGCAGTACTTC.

This clonotype was counted ten times or more. The rearrangement joins TRBV2 to TRBJ1-2, with a tentative D call TRBD1 (6 bases). Germline values: CDR1 SNHLY, CDR2 FYNNEI. The CDR3 loop spans 14 amino acids. Trimming removed 8 bases from V and 2 bases from J, with 15 bases in between. The CDR3 region has the DNA TGTGCCAGCGGGCGGGACATTCAAAACTATGGCTACACCTTC. It translates to CASGRDIQNYGYTF.

The chain recombines TRBV7-2 with TRBJ2-2, with TRBD2 identical over 9 bases. CDR1 is SGHTA and CDR2 is FQGNSA in the germline V gene. The junction had 2 bases not matched to a gene; V was cut back by 0 bases and J by 6 bases. CDR3 length equals 15 residues. For the CDR3, the DNA is TGTGCCAGCAGCTTAGCAGGACTAGCGTCCGGGGAGCTGTTTTTT. Its protein product is CASSLAGLASGELFF. The entire variable domain, with the rest obtained from reference TRBV7-2 and TRBJ2-2, is as follows: GAGVSQSPSNKVTEKGKDVELRCDPISGHTALYWYRQSLGQGLEFLIYFQGNSAPDKSGLPSDRFSAERTGGSVSTLTIQRTQQEDSAVYLCASSLAGLASGELFFGEGSRLTVL.

On this clonotype itself: The junction and the germline gene differ at one end; a read error may be behind it. V and J are TRBV4-1 and TRBJ2-5; TRBD2 aligns across 13 bases. The CDR3 loop spans 17 amino acids. The germline gives CDR1 MGHRA, CDR2 YSYEKL. This CDR3 is CASRQDRLAGGVETQYF. The CDR3 nucleotides read TGCGCCAGCAGGCAAGATCGACTAGCGGGAGGAGTGGAGACCCAGTACTTC.